This T cell receptor (beta chain) stems from a study of OX40 agonist ivuxolimab in advanced cancers. The length of the CDR3 is 15 residues. CDR1 LGHNA and CDR2 YNFKEQ come from the germline V gene. Trimming left V 1 base short and J 0 bases short, with 9 bases between. Profiling relied on immunoSEQ multiplex PCR, and the TCRdb table lists in-frame clones only, not all of them. The table records under 80,000 clones, 85% of them present only once. V usage is TRBV4-2 and J usage is TRBJ1-2; weak D call: TRBD1 (5 bases). The TCR originated in an adult with an advanced solid tumor such as melanoma, head and neck, liver or kidney cancer. Sequenced material: CD4+ or CD8+ T cells sorted from blood, taken in a trial of the OX40 agonist ivuxolimab. CDR3 nucleotide sequence: TGTGCCAGCAGCCAAGGGCCAGGGTCTAACTATGGCTACACCTTC. The encoded protein is CASSQGPGSNYGYTF.